Presented here are 21 T cell receptor beta chains from one specimen sequenced in a study of T cells after yellow fever vaccination. MiXCR, applied by TCRdb to the 5' RACE reads, yields one record per CDR3 protein. The top ten hold 20% to 30% of the sample, which has about 340,000 distinct CDR3 sequences, 3% to 4.5% seen once. The sample in question was PBMCs, obtained 5 days after the yellow fever booster vaccination. The receptor set was obtained from a man aged 18 to 29 who received the YFV17D yellow fever vaccine.

The chain joins TRBV7-2 to TRBJ1-1; D is undetermined. The CDR3 sequence is 12 residues long. Germline loops: CDR1 SGHTA, CDR2 FQGNSA. The V and J ends lost 7 bases and 7 bases respectively, with 13 bases between them. CDR3 region: CASNSQQSEAFF. CDR3 in DNA: TGTGCCAGCAACTCACAACAGAGTGAAGCTTTCTTT. Based on the CDR3 plus reference TRBV7-2 and TRBJ1-1, the full variable domain is GAGVSQSPSNKVTEKGKDVELRCDPISGHTALYWYRQSLGQGLEFLIYFQGNSAPDKSGLPSDRFSAERTGGSVSTLTIQRTQQEDSAVYLCASNSQQSEAFFGQGTRLTVV.

This clonotype came up many times. The chain links TRBV11-2 to TRBJ2-3, with D hard to call. V was pared by 5 bases and J by 4 bases, with 10 bases between. CDR3 length: 13 amino acids. In germline, CDR1 is SGHAT, CDR2 FQNNGV. The CDR3 nucleotides are TGTGCCAGCAGCCTTAAATACCCAGATACGCAGTATTTT. It is translated as CASSLKYPDTQYF.

This clonotype came up many times. The V gene is TRBV3-1, the J gene TRBJ2-5; TRBD1 is a possible D gene (7 bases). CDR3 length: 14 amino acids. CDR1 and CDR2 from the germline V gene are LGHDT and YNNKEL (reference sequence). The ends were cut back, 8 bases at V and 2 bases at J, with 15 bases in the middle. CDR3 region: CASSLAGQQETQYF. CDR3 in DNA: TGTGCCAGCTCCCTGGCGGGACAGCAAGAGACCCAGTACTTC.

V is TRBV6-2 or TRBV6-3 and J is TRBJ2-2, with TRBD2 identical over 9 bases. The CDR3 extends over 15 amino acids. CDR1 is MNHEY and CDR2 is SVGEGT in the germline V gene. After removal of 0 bases from V and 6 bases from J, the junction contained 2 bases not matched to a gene. CDR3 region: CASSYSGTSSGELFF. The CDR3 bases are TGTGCCAGCAGTTACTCAGGGACTAGCTCCGGGGAGCTGTTTTTT.

This clonotype was counted many times. The chain links TRBV7-2 to TRBJ2-5; TRBD1 might be the D (6 bases). The CDR3 is 16 amino acids. From germline, CDR1 is SGHTA and CDR2 FQGNSA. Trimming stripped 5 bases from V and 6 bases from J, with 22 bases between. The CDR3 DNA sequence: TGTGCCAGCAGCCAAGAGCCCAGGGGTGGGAGAAAGACCCAGTACTTC. Translation: CASSQEPRGGRKTQYF.

This clonotype was picked up a small number of times. CDR3 nucleotide sequence: TGTGCCAGCAGCGTAGGAGGGGAAACGATCGGAAACACCATATATTTT. Protein sequence: CASSVGGETIGNTIYF. This chain joins TRBV9 and TRBJ1-3, with D perhaps matching TRBD1 (5 bases). This CDR3 region has 16 residues. With 0 bases removed from V and 4 bases from J, the gap between germline ends came to 14 bases. Germline V lookup: CDR1 SGDLS, CDR2 YYNGEE.

DNA of the CDR3: TGCAGCGCGCCCGCATTAGTCGGCAATGAGCAGTTCTTC. Protein product: CSAPALVGNEQFF. This chain uses TRBV29-1 with TRBJ2-1; no clear D. Germline lookup yields CDR1 SQVTM and CDR2 ANQGSEA. V was pared by 7 bases and J by 6 bases, with 16 bases between. This CDR3 is built from 13 residues.

This clonotype has only a few counts. This chain uses TRBV18 with TRBJ2-1; TRBD2 is a possible D gene (5 bases). The CDR3 extends over 14 amino acids. Germline values: CDR1 KGHSH, CDR2 LQKENI. V shed 0 bases and J shed 13 bases, with 16 bases lying between them. The CDR3 here is CASSPPGLAGGQFF. The CDR3 bases are TGTGCCAGCTCACCACCGGGCCTAGCTGGTGGACAGTTCTTC.

This chain links TRBV15 with TRBJ2-7; no firm D call. From germline, CDR1 is LNHNV and CDR2 YYDKDF (reference sequence). This CDR3 spans 13 amino acids. V was pared by 0 bases and J by 2 bases, with 5 bases between. The CDR3 DNA reads TGTGCCACCAGCAGAGACGTAACCTACGAGCAGTACGTC. The encoded protein is CATSRDVTYEQYV.

In DNA, the CDR3 is TGCGCCAGCAGCGAAGGACAGGGGATACACGAGCAGTACGTC. Translation gives CASSEGQGIHEQYV. This sequence joins TRBV5-1 and TRBJ2-7; 9 nucleotides align to TRBD1. V gave up 4 bases and J gave up 5 bases; unmatched junction bases: 7. CDR1 and CDR2 from the germline V gene are SGHRS and YFSETQ. CDR3 size: 14 residues.

In its sample, this clonotype was seen a few times. The J gene is TRBJ2-1, the V gene TRBV4-1; TRBD1 is a possible D gene (5 bases). V was cut by 1 base and J by 1 base, with 8 bases left in between. The germline V gene has CDR1 MGHRA and CDR2 YSYEKL. This CDR3 contains 15 residues. In DNA, the CDR3 is TGCGCCAGCAGCCAAGCGACAGAGTCCTACAATGAGCAGTTCTTC. Protein: CASSQATESYNEQFF.

This clonotype was counted at least ten times. The chain employs TRBV25-1 and TRBJ1-5; tentative D call: TRBD1 (5 bases). Per the germline V gene, CDR1 is MGHDK and CDR2 is SYGVNS. This CDR3 comprises 19 residues. Trimming removed 1 base from V and 1 base from J, with 20 bases in between. CDR3 DNA sequence: TGTGCCAGCAGTGAATCACCCCCAACCCCCCCAGGGAGCAATCAGCCCCAGCATTTT. Protein sequence: CASSESPPTPPGSNQPQHF.

This clonotype showed up just a few times. The chain uses TRBV7-6 and TRBJ2-3; 11 positions match TRBD2. V was pared by 4 bases and J by 4 bases, with 7 bases of the junction left unmatched. The CDR3 loop spans 16 amino acids. The germline V gene encodes CDR1 SGHVS and CDR2 FNYEAQ. CDR3 nucleotides: TGTGCCAGCAGCTGGGGACTAGCGGAGGACCCAGATACGCAGTATTTT. This gives the protein CASSWGLAEDPDTQYF.

This clonotype was seen many times. This chain joins TRBV10-3 and TRBJ1-2; 9 bases match TRBD1. J was trimmed by 4 bases and V by 3 bases; bases with no gene match: 9. Germline-derived CDR1 and CDR2 are ENHRY and SYGVKD. The CDR3 is 16 amino acids. CDR3 sequence reads: CAISERRDREAYGYTF. The CDR3 coding sequence is TGTGCCATCAGTGAACGCAGGGACAGGGAGGCCTATGGCTACACCTTC.

In its sample, this clonotype was seen many times. The chain recombines TRBV7-2 with TRBJ2-7; D gene unclear. The length of the CDR3 is 12 residues. Germline CDR1 SGHTA, CDR2 FQGNSA. The V end was cut by 5 bases, the J end by 4 bases, with 9 bases between. The CDR3, as DNA: TGTGCCAGCAGCCCGGAACAATACGAGCAGTACTTC. This gives the protein CASSPEQYEQYF.

This clonotype was observed at least ten times. This chain uses TRBV6-5 with TRBJ2-7, with 10 bases lining up with TRBD1. Germline V gene data show CDR1 as MNHEY and CDR2 as SVGAGI. This CDR3 comprises 15 residues. Germline trimming cut 5 bases from V and 0 bases from J; bases unmatched to any gene: 4. CDR3 DNA sequence: TGTGCCAGCAGTCGGGACAGGGGCCACTCCTACGAGCAGTACGTC. Amino acids: CASSRDRGHSYEQYV.

The sample holds a few counts of this clonotype. The chain combines TRBV7-2 with TRBJ1-1; D is ambiguous. This CDR3 contains 13 residues. CDR1 and CDR2 from the germline V gene are SGHTA and FQGNSA. V lost 5 bases and J 5 bases, leaving 12 bases between the germline ends. The CDR3 bases are TGTGCCAGCAGCCAACAACCGCGAACTGAAGCTTTCTTT. Its protein is CASSQQPRTEAFF.

In its sample, this clonotype was seen a few times. The chain employs TRBV7-2 and TRBJ2-5; 9 nucleotides agree with TRBD2. The germline V gene encodes CDR1 SGHTA and CDR2 FQGNSA. This CDR3 comprises 16 residues. V trimming: 1 base; J trimming: 5 bases; junction bases outside the gene matches: 8. The chain's CDR3 is CASSLGVSGGLETQYF. In nucleotides, the CDR3 is TGTGCCAGCAGCTTAGGTGTTAGCGGGGGACTGGAGACCCAGTACTTC.

The table lists this clonotype with a few counts. J is TRBJ2-1 and V is TRBV29-1, with 9 bases that match TRBD2. CDR1 SQVTM and CDR2 ANQGSEA come from the germline V gene. V gave up 4 bases and J gave up 9 bases; unmatched junction bases: 10. CDR3 size: 14 residues. The CDR3 loop is CSVVLAGGMGEQFF. The DNA for the CDR3 is TGCAGCGTTGTTTTGGCGGGGGGGATGGGTGAGCAGTTCTTC.

This clonotype was seen more than once but under ten times. The chain recombines TRBV5-1 with TRBJ2-1, with 8 nucleotides matching TRBD2. Germline lookup yields CDR1 SGHRS and CDR2 YFSETQ. The V and J ends lost 4 bases and 7 bases, in that order; junction bases with no gene match: 10. The length of the CDR3 is 15 residues. The CDR3 DNA reads as TGCGCCAGCAGCATACAGACGGGGGGGCTGAATGAGCAGTTCTTC. Its protein is CASSIQTGGLNEQFF.

This chain connects TRBV5-1 to TRBJ1-1; D might be TRBD1 (6 bases). The CDR3 totals 15 residues. V dropped 3 bases and J dropped 3 bases, with 15 bases sitting between them. Germline assignment: CDR1 SGHRS and CDR2 YFSETQ. The CDR3 sequence: CASSWGGGRDTEAFF. CDR3 bases: TGCGCCAGCAGCTGGGGAGGGGGAAGGGACACTGAAGCTTTCTTT. Combining the CDR3 with reference TRBV5-1 and TRBJ1-1 gives the whole variable domain KAGVTQTPRYLIKTRGQQVTLSCSPISGHRSVSWYQQTPGQGLQFLFEYFSETQRNKGNFPGRFSGRQFSNSRSEMNVSTLELGDSALYLCASSWGGGRDTEAFFGQGTRLTVV.